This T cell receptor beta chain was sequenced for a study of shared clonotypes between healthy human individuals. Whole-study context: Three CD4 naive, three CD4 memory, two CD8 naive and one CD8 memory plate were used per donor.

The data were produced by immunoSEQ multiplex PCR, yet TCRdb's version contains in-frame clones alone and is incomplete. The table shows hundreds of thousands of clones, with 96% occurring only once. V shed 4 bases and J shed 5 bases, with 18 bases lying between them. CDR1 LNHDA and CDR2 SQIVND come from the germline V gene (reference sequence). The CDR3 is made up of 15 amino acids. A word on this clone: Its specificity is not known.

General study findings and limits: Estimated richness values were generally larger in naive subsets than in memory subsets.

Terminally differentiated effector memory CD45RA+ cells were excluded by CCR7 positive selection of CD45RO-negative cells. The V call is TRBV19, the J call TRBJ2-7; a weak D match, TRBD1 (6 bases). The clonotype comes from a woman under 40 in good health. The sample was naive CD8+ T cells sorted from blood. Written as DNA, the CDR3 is TGTGCCAGTAGTACTGAGACAGGACCCGGGGACGAGCAGTACTTC. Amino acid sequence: CASSTETGPGDEQYF. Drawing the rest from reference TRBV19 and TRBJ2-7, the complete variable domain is DGGITQSPKYLFRKEGQNVTLSCEQNLNHDAMYWYRQDPGQGLRLIYYSQIVNDFQKGDIAEGYSVSREKKESFPLTVTSAQKNPTAFYLCASSTETGPGDEQYFGPGTRLTVT.